These T cell receptor beta chains were read from a single sample in a study of blood T cell repertoires in COVID-19. This table comes from immunoSEQ multiplex PCR, and its TCRdb copy is limited to in-frame clones, with some not included. The sample has about 440,000 clones; about 89% are singletons. The sequenced sample was peripheral blood. The source of these receptors is a woman in her 30s with acute or convalescent COVID-19. CDR3s include the opening cysteine and the closing phenylalanine or tryptophan. A D gene is named only where the DNA matches it firmly. Expanded clones are given a class, and other clones once, few, many or no size at all.

D	V	size	J	CDR3	DNA
.	TRBV13	.	TRBJ2-2	CASSLPQLAGTGELFF	TGTGCCAGCAGCCTACCCCAACTAGCAGGCACCGGGGAGCTGTTTTTT
.	TRBV21-1	once	TRBJ2-1	CAHSGQTPRGSYNEQFF	TGTGCCCACTCGGGACAGACCCCTCGGGGCTCCTACAATGAGCAGTTCTTC
TRBD2	TRBV5-1	.	TRBJ2-5	CASSQTERGSRTQYF	TGCGCCAGCAGTCAAACTGAGCGGGGTTCAAGGACCCAGTACTTC
TRBD1	TRBV14	.	TRBJ2-5	CASSQVTEAGGLFGQETQYF	TGTGCCAGCAGCCAAGTAACGGAGGCAGGGGGCCTTTTTGGGCAAGAGACCCAGTACTTC
.	TRBV21-1	.	TRBJ1-1	CASSSRKGQLNTEAFF	TGTGCCAGCAGCTCAAGAAAGGGACAGTTGAACACTGAAGCTTTCTTT
TRBD2	TRBV6-5	.	TRBJ2-5	CASSQRLATETQYF	TGTGCCAGCAGTCAGAGACTAGCGACGGAGACCCAGTACTTC
TRBD1	TRBV2	.	TRBJ2-7	CASSRDRAYEQYF	TGTGCCAGCAGCCGGGACAGAGCCTACGAGCAGTACTTC
.	TRBV29-1	.	TRBJ2-7	CSVVGGGYEQYF	TGCAGCGTCGTGGGGGGTGGCTACGAGCAGTACTTC
.	TRBV28	.	TRBJ1-5	CASSLPQRNQPQHF	TGTGCCAGCAGTCTCCCCCAACGGAATCAGCCCCAGCATTTT
TRBD1	TRBV28	.	TRBJ2-5	CASSRRTGKFQETQYF	TGTGCCAGCAGCCGCAGGACAGGGAAATTCCAAGAGACCCAGTACTTC
TRBD1	TRBV14	few	TRBJ1-2	CASSQDRGQPFAATF	TGTGCCAGCAGCCAAGATAGGGGACAGCCTTTCGCGGCCACCTTC
.	TRBV28	.	TRBJ2-7	CASSLPRTMSYEQYF	TGTGCCAGCAGTTTACCGCGGACAATGTCCTACGAGCAGTACTTC
.	TRBV27	.	TRBJ1-2	CASSLFPSLPSYGYTF	TGTGCCAGCAGTTTGTTCCCCAGTTTGCCCTCGTATGGCTACACCTTC
TRBD1	TRBV28	.	TRBJ1-1	CASNDRVSGTFF	TGTGCCAGCAACGACAGGGTTAGTGGGACTTTCTTT
.	TRBV7-9	.	TRBJ1-2	CASSLVTGYGYTF	TGTGCCAGCAGCTTAGTGACAGGCTATGGCTACACCTTC
.	TRBV5-1	.	TRBJ2-4	CASSQDTTVRIDIQYF	TGCGCCAGCAGCCAGGATACGACAGTCAGAATTGACATTCAGTACTTC
TRBD1	TRBV30	.	TRBJ1-5	CAWSTPEGAEGPQHF	TGTGCCTGGAGTACCCCCGAGGGGGCAGAAGGTCCCCAGCATTTT
TRBD1	TRBV28	once	TRBJ2-7	CASMSARGQGLREQYF	TGTGCCAGCATGAGTGCCAGGGGACAGGGGCTACGGGAGCAGTACTTC
TRBD2	TRBV9	.	TRBJ2-3	CASSVNPGGTDTQYF	TGTGCCAGCAGCGTCAACCCGGGGGGAACAGATACGCAGTATTTT
.	TRBV6-5	.	TRBJ2-5	CASSYSGGYQETQYF	TGTGCCAGCAGTTACTCAGGCGGGTACCAAGAGACCCAGTACTTC
TRBD2	TRBV29-1	.	TRBJ2-5	CSVVGGGQETQYF	TGCAGCGTTGTTGGGGGGGGGCAAGAGACCCAGTACTTC
TRBD2	TRBV7-6	.	TRBJ2-5	CASSLRTSDSQETQYF	TGTGCCAGCAGCTTACGAACTAGCGATTCGCAAGAGACCCAGTACTTC
.	TRBV5-1	.	TRBJ2-3	CASRPDYATDTQYF	TGCGCCAGCAGGCCGGACTACGCTACAGATACGCAGTATTTT
TRBD1	TRBV29-1	few	TRBJ2-7	CSVRDRAYEQYF	TGCAGCGTCCGGGACAGGGCCTACGAGCAGTACTTC
TRBD1	TRBV18	.	TRBJ2-5	CASSPRTGLETQYF	TGTGCCAGCTCACCCCGGACAGGGTTAGAGACCCAGTACTTC
TRBD1	TRBV6-1	.	TRBJ2-1	CASSEATFGQGRNEQFF	TGTGCCAGCAGTGAAGCGACGTTCGGACAGGGGCGAAATGAGCAGTTCTTC
TRBD1	TRBV6-5	.	TRBJ2-1	CASNPGGSYNEQFF	TGTGCCAGCAACCCAGGGGGCTCCTACAATGAGCAGTTCTTC
.	TRBV6-6	once	TRBJ1-5	CASSYSSSSSNQPQHF	TGTGCCAGCAGTTACTCGAGTAGCAGTAGCAATCAGCCCCAGCATTTT
.	TRBV6-1	.	TRBJ2-1	CASSEGWSMGYEQFF	TGTGCCAGCAGTGAAGGGTGGTCAATGGGCTATGAGCAGTTCTTC
TRBD2	TRBV7-8	.	TRBJ2-1	CASSLGSSGGPSQFF	TGTGCCAGCAGCTTAGGTTCTAGCGGGGGCCCCTCGCAGTTCTTC
.	TRBV29-1	.	TRBJ2-5	CSVGSGQETQYF	TGCAGCGTTGGATCGGGTCAAGAGACCCAGTACTTC
.	TRBV5-1	.	TRBJ2-1	CASRPGPYTGEQFF	TGCGCCAGCAGACCCGGGCCTTACACGGGGGAGCAGTTCTTC
.	TRBV5-1	.	TRBJ2-7	CASSITVTYEQYF	TGCGCCAGCAGCATTACAGTAACCTACGAGCAGTACTTC
.	TRBV2	.	TRBJ1-1	CASRVTAGFSEAFF	TGTGCCAGCCGGGTCACGGCAGGGTTTTCTGAAGCTTTCTTT
.	TRBV9	once	TRBJ2-7	CASSVGGRSYEQYF	TGTGCCAGCAGCGTGGGCGGGCGCTCCTACGAGCAGTACTTC
TRBD2	TRBV7-6	.	TRBJ2-1	CASSLSLLERGENEQFF	TGTGCCAGCAGCTTATCTCTTTTAGAGCGGGGAGAAAATGAGCAGTTCTTC
TRBD1	TRBV6-5	few	TRBJ1-2	CASSSPGQDYGYTF	TGTGCCAGCAGTTCCCCGGGACAGGACTATGGCTACACCTTC
.	TRBV18	.	TRBJ2-3	CASSPTRGTSDTQYF	TGTGCCAGCTCACCAACGCGAGGGACATCCGATACGCAGTATTTT
.	TRBV30	.	TRBJ1-4	CAWSVLWSGEATNEKLFF	TGTGCCTGGAGTGTACTATGGTCGGGGGAGGCAACTAATGAAAAACTGTTTTTT
.	TRBV28	.	TRBJ1-6	CASSLAGGNSPLHF	TGTGCCAGCAGTTTAGCGGGGGGTAATTCACCCCTCCACTTT